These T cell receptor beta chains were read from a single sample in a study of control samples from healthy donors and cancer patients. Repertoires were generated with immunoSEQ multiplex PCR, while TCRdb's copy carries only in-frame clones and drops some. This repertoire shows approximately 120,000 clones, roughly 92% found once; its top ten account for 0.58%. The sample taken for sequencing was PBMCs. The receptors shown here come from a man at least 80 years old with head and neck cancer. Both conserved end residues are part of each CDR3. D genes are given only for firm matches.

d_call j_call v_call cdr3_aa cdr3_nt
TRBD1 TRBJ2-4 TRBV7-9 CASSSTGVGKNIQYF TGTGCCAGCAGCTCAACAGGGGTAGGGAAAAACATTCAGTACTTC
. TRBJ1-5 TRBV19 CASSRSSSNQPQHF TGTGCCAGTAGTCGAAGCTCTAGCAATCAGCCCCAGCATTTT
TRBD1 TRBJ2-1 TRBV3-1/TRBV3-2 CASSHRGRYNEQFF TGTGCCAGCAGTCACAGGGGGCGCTACAATGAGCAGTTCTTC
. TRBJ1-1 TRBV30 CAWSLDRITEAFF TGTGCCTGGAGTCTAGACAGGATCACTGAAGCTTTCTTT
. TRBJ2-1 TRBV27 CASSPGSSYNEQFF TGTGCCAGCAGTCCGGGAAGCTCCTACAATGAGCAGTTCTTC
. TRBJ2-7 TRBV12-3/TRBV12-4 CASTWGRYYEQYF TGTGCCAGCACCTGGGGACGGTACTACGAGCAGTACTTC
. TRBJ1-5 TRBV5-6 CASSALERNQPQHF TGTGCCAGCAGCGCATTGGAGAGAAATCAGCCCCAGCATTTT
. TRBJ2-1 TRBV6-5 CASSSLYNEQFF TGTGCCAGCAGTTCCCTCTACAATGAGCAGTTCTTC
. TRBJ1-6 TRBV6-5 CASNRGAFNNSPLHF TGTGCCAGCAATAGGGGAGCCTTTAATAATTCACCCCTCCACTTT
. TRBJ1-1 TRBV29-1 CSVPGTYTEAFF TGCAGCGTTCCGGGAACATACACTGAAGCTTTCTTT
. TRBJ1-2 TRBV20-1 CSASDGYTF TGCAGTGCTAGCGATGGCTACACCTTC
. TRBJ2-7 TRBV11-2 CASSLEGTEYF TGTGCCAGCAGCTTAGAAGGGACGGAGTACTTC
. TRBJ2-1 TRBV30 CAWSVSRTTRSENEQFF TGTGCCTGGAGTGTATCCCGGACGACCCGCAGTGAGAATGAGCAGTTCTTC
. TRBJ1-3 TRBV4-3 CASSQDAAGSGNTIYF TGCGCCAGCAGCCAGGATGCCGCCGGATCTGGAAACACCATATATTTT
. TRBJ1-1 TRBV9 CASNLLGGGGTEAFF TGTGCCAGCAACCTCCTGGGCGGTGGGGGCACTGAAGCTTTCTTT
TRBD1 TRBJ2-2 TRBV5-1 CATSLTGLNTGELFF TGCGCCACCTCACTGACAGGGTTAAACACCGGGGAGCTGTTTTTT